The 14 T cell receptor beta chains presented below share a single source sample, sequenced in a study of siplizumab effects on memory and regulatory T cells. Assay used: immunoSEQ multiplex PCR; TCRdb lists only in-frame clones, some missing. The sample yields 97,000 or so clones, roughly 90% seen once. The material sequenced was CD4+ T cells sorted from blood. The receptors shown here come from a human donor in good health.

The chain has TRBV19 and TRBJ2-7, with D perhaps being TRBD1 or TRBD2 (5 bases each). V shed 7 bases and J shed 6 bases, with 19 bases lying between them. Germline CDR1 reads LNHDA; CDR2 reads SQIVND (reference sequence). The length of the CDR3 is 14 residues. The CDR3 is CASKVLAGAVEQYF. In nucleotides, the CDR3 is TGTGCCAGTAAGGTCCTAGCCGGGGCGGTCGAGCAGTACTTC.

CDR3 protein: CASSPSGGSSNQPQHF. The CDR3 DNA follows: TGTGCCAGCAGTCCCTCTGGCGGGTCTAGCAATCAGCCCCAGCATTTT. The chain has TRBV6-6 and TRBJ1-5; D remains ambiguous. The germline V and J ends were trimmed by 5 bases and 0 bases, with 14 bases remaining between them. CDR3 length: 16 amino acids. The germline V gene has CDR1 MNHNY and CDR2 SVGAGI (reference sequence).

The chain combines TRBV5-4 with TRBJ2-7, with a tentative D call TRBD1 (6 bases). Between the trimmed V and J ends, which lost 2 bases and 5 bases, there was a span of 17 bases. Germline CDR1 reads SGHNT; CDR2 reads YYREEE (reference sequence). There are 15 residues in the CDR3. The CDR3 DNA sequence: TGTGCCAGCAGCTTCCGCCCGGACAGAGAGAACGAGCAGTACTTC. It yields the protein CASSFRPDRENEQYF.

The chain recombines TRBV14 with TRBJ2-1; TRBD2 aligns across 8 bases. V was pared by 3 bases and J by 4 bases, with 8 bases of the junction left unmatched. Per germline, CDR1 SGHDN and CDR2 FVKESK. The CDR3 is 16 amino acids. CDR3 bases: TGTGCCAGCAGCCAGCTCACGGGCGGGGGGTACAATGAGCAGTTCTTC. It codes for CASSQLTGGGYNEQFF. Combining the CDR3 with reference TRBV14 and TRBJ2-1 gives the whole variable domain EAGVTQFPSHSVIEKGQTVTLRCDPISGHDNLYWYRRVMGKEIKFLLHFVKESKQDESGMPNNRFLAERTGGTYSTLKVQPAELEDSGVYFCASSQLTGGGYNEQFFGPGTRLTVL.

This clone was found once. The gene calls are TRBV7-6 and TRBJ2-1; D unclear. CDR3 length: 13 amino acids. Germline V gives CDR1 SGHVS, CDR2 FNYEAQ. V lost 5 bases and J 6 bases, leaving 11 bases between the germline ends. The CDR3 DNA reads TGTGCCAGCAGCCGGTTTGGGCCCAATGAGCAGTTCTTC. Amino acids: CASSRFGPNEQFF. The entire variable domain, with the rest obtained from reference TRBV7-6 and TRBJ2-1, is as follows: GAGVSQSPRYKVTKRGQDVALRCDPISGHVSLYWYRQALGQGPEFLTYFNYEAQQDKSGLPNDRFSAERPEGSISTLTIQRTEQRDSAMYRCASSRFGPNEQFFGPGTRLTVL.

V is TRBV9 and J is TRBJ1-3; 7 nucleotides line up with TRBD1. The CDR3 sequence is 16 residues long. V was clipped by 4 bases and J by 4 bases; unmatched bases: 11. CDR1 and CDR2 from the germline V gene are SGDLS and YYNGEE. DNA for the CDR3: TGTGCCAGCAGCCCACTAGGGACAGTAAAAGGAAACACCATATATTTT. This encodes CASSPLGTVKGNTIYF.

The chain has TRBV6-5 and TRBJ2-7; 9 bases fit TRBD1. Trimming at V came to 5 bases and at J to 5 bases, leaving 7 bases not matched to a gene. The germline CDR1 and CDR2 sequences are MNHEY and SVGAGI. The CDR3 has 14 amino acids. The CDR3 reads CASSLGTGNDEQYF. CDR3 bases: TGTGCCAGCAGTCTTGGGACAGGGAACGACGAGCAGTACTTC.

The rearrangement links TRBV9 to TRBJ2-1; no firm D call. Trimming took 2 bases from V and 5 from J, leaving 11 bases between them. The CDR3 is made up of 14 amino acids. The germline gives CDR1 SGDLS, CDR2 YYNGEE. DNA for the CDR3: TGTGCCAGCAGCGTGGCCTTTACTCACAATGAGCAGTTCTTC. It encodes CASSVAFTHNEQFF.

V is TRBV11-3 and J is TRBJ2-3; 7 bases are shared with TRBD2. The CDR3 is made up of 15 amino acids. With 0 bases clipped from V and 3 bases from J, the junction kept 3 bases outside the gene matches. Germline lookup yields CDR1 SGHNT and CDR2 YENEEA. The CDR3 reads CASSLDGGSTDTQYF. The DNA for the CDR3 is TGTGCCAGCAGCTTAGACGGCGGGAGTACAGATACGCAGTATTTT. Full variable domain (outside the CDR3, taken from reference TRBV11-3 and TRBJ2-3): EAGVVQSPRYKIIEKKQPVAFWCNPISGHNTLYWYLQNLGQGPELLIRYENEEAVDDSQLPKDRFSAERLKGVDSTLKIQPAELGDSAVYLCASSLDGGSTDTQYFGPGTRLTVL.

A word on this clone: The sample carries other DNA sequences with the same CDR3. CDR3: CASSLRLAGKETQYF. The DNA of the CDR3 is TGTGCCAGCAGCTTGAGGCTAGCGGGAAAGGAGACCCAGTACTTC. J is TRBJ2-5 and V is TRBV7-2; 9 bases match TRBD2. The V segment lost 3 bases and the J segment 5 bases; nucleotides outside the gene matches: 7. The CDR3 has 15 amino acids. CDR1 and CDR2 from the germline V gene are SGHTA and FQGNSA.

The CDR3 DNA reads TGTGCCATCAGTGAAGGGCTCGGTGAAGCTTTCTTT. It codes for CAISEGLGEAFF. The V call is TRBV10-3, the J call TRBJ1-1; D is undetermined. With 3 bases removed from V and 7 bases from J, the gap between germline ends came to 9 bases. Per the germline V gene, CDR1 is ENHRY and CDR2 is SYGVKD. This CDR3 spans 12 amino acids.

The CDR3 spells CASSSPTGTATYGYTF. CDR3 DNA: TGTGCCAGCAGTTCCCCGACTGGGACAGCTACCTATGGCTACACCTTC. This chain joins TRBV28 and TRBJ1-2; TRBD1 matches at 7 bases. With 4 bases clipped from V and 4 bases from J, the junction kept 12 bases outside the gene matches. Germline V CDR1 and CDR2: MDHEN, SYDVKM. The CDR3 loop spans 16 amino acids.

V usage is TRBV6-5 and J usage is TRBJ2-7, with 8 bases fitting TRBD2. CDR3 length: 15 residues. CDR1 is MNHEY, CDR2 SVGAGI, per germline. The J segment lost 2 bases and the V segment lost 6 bases, leaving 9 bases of the junction unmatched. The CDR3 loop reads CASRDRAGATYEQYF. The CDR3 region has the DNA TGTGCCAGCAGAGACCGAGCGGGAGCAACCTACGAGCAGTACTTC.

The chain recombines TRBV6-5 with TRBJ1-6; 8 bases align to TRBD1. From germline, CDR1 is MNHEY and CDR2 SVGAGI. Losses at the gene ends were 6 bases for V and 10 bases for J; bases not matched to a gene: 11. This CDR3 has 15 residues. CDR3 DNA sequence: TGTGCCAGCAGGCGCCAGGGGGCTCTCGAATCACCCCTCCACTTT. Amino acids: CASRRQGALESPLHF.